This TCR beta chain was captured in a study of tumor-infiltrating lymphocytes in primary liver carcinoma. Study background: Ages ranged from 30 to 69, with HCC or mixed HCC-cholangiocarcinoma.

The authors took blood RNA from unsorted whole blood and also extracted germline DNA. Synthesis of TCR beta cDNA was carried out from 450 to 650 ng total RNA with a constant-region primer. Libraries covering TCR beta were generated through three nested multiplex PCR rounds (using a slightly modified ARM-PCR). TRBV1-TRBV30 forward primers paired with a C-beta reverse primer were used in the first two PCR rounds, which ran approximately 11 cycles each. MiXCR, run by TCRdb on the multiplex PCR reads, gives a single entry per CDR3 protein. The sample shows approximately 330,000 distinct CDR3 sequences, around 60% of them seen only once. This clonotype was counted only a few times. A read error may produce the germline difference seen at one junction end. The germline V gene has CDR1 MDHEN and CDR2 SYDVKM. The CDR3 is made up of 17 amino acids.

This TCR came from a man aged 40-55 years with primary liver carcinoma and hepatitis B virus infection. The chain has TRBV28 and TRBJ1-6; D is possibly TRBD1 (5 bases). The sequencing sample was made of peripheral blood. The DNA for the CDR3 is TGTGCTAGCAGTTCTGGGGCCGACTTCTATCCTAATTCACCCCTCCACTTT. Translating gives CASSSGADFYPNSPLHF.